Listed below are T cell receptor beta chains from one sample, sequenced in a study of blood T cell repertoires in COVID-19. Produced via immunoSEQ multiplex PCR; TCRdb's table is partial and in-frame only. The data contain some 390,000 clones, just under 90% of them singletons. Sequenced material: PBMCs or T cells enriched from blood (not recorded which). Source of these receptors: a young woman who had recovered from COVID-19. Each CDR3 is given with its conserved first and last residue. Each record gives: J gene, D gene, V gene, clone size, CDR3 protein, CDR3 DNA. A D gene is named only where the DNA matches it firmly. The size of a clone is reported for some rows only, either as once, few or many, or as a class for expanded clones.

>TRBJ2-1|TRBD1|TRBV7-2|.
CASSWRQGGYNEQFF
TGTGCCAGCAGCTGGAGACAGGGGGGTTACAATGAGCAGTTCTTC
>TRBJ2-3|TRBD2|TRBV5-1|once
CASSLELAGEAQYF
TGCGCCAGCAGCTTGGAACTAGCGGGAGAGGCACAGTATTTT
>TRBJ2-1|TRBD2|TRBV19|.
CASSWGLAGGPAYNEQFF
TGTGCCAGTAGTTGGGGACTAGCGGGGGGGCCCGCCTACAATGAGCAGTTCTTC
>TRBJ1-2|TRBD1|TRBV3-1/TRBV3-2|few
CASSHCRGRSTYGYTF
TGTGCCAGCAGCCACTGCAGGGGGCGCAGCACCTATGGCTACACCTTC
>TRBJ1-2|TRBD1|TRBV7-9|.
CASSKTGTGATKLSGYTF
TGTGCCAGCAGCAAAACCGGGACAGGGGCAACCAAACTATCTGGCTACACCTTC
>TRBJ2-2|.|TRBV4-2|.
CASSQTPGHNTGELFF
TGTGCCAGCAGCCAGACACCGGGACACAACACCGGGGAGCTGTTTTTT
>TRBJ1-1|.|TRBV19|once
CASSLRNTEAFF
TGTGCCAGTAGTCTGAGGAACACTGAAGCTTTCTTT
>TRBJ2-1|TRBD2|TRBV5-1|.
CATRGVSYNEQFF
TGCGCCACCCGGGGGGTCTCCTACAATGAGCAGTTCTTC
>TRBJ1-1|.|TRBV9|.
CASSALNRAGWTEAFF
TGTGCCAGCAGCGCGCTAAACAGGGCTGGATGGACTGAAGCTTTCTTT
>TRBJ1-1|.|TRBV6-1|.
CASSDPGGSTEAFF
TGTGCCAGCAGTGACCCGGGTGGGAGCACTGAAGCTTTCTTT
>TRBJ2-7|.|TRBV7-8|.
CASSSRRIPSHPEQYF
TGTGCCAGCAGCTCTAGACGGATCCCCAGCCATCCCGAGCAGTACTTC
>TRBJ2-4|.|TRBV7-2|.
CASSGQWGLLAKNIQYF
TGTGCCAGCAGCGGCCAATGGGGCTTACTAGCCAAAAACATTCAGTACTTC
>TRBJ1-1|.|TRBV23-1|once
CASSQSISLGTDTEAFF
TGCGCCAGCAGTCAATCGATATCTCTGGGCACGGACACTGAAGCTTTCTTT
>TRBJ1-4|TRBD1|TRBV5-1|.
CASSGPGQGYEKLFF
TGCGCCAGCAGCGGGCCGGGACAGGGATATGAAAAACTGTTTTTT
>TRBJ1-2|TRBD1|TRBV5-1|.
CASSPEGQARGYTF
TGCGCCAGCAGCCCGGAGGGACAGGCCCGTGGCTACACCTTC
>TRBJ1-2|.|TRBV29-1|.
CSVDASRVYGYTF
TGCAGCGTTGATGCCTCCAGGGTCTATGGCTACACCTTC
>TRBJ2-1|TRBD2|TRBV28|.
CASSLAGGSHNEQFF
TGTGCCAGCAGTTTAGCGGGAGGTTCCCACAATGAGCAGTTCTTC
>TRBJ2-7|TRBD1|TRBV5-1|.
CASSGQGSYEQYF
TGCGCCAGCAGCGGACAGGGCTCCTACGAGCAGTACTTC
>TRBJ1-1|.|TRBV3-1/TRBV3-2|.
CASSQADRANTEAFF
TGTGCCAGCAGCCAAGCCGACAGAGCCAACACTGAAGCTTTCTTT
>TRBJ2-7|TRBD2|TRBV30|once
CAWEGLAASYEQYF
TGTGCCTGGGAGGGACTAGCGGCCTCCTACGAGCAGTACTTC
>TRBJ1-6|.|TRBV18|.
CASSPQGLPNNSPLHF
TGTGCCAGCTCACCCCAAGGACTACCCAATAATTCACCCCTCCACTTT
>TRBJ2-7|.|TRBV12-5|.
CASGLSGNEQYF
TGTGCTAGTGGTTTGTCGGGGAACGAGCAGTACTTC
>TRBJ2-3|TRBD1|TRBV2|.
CAILGTDPTDTQYF
TGTGCCATCCTGGGGACAGACCCCACAGATACGCAGTATTTT
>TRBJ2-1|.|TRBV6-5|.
CASTERGFYNEQFF
TGTGCCAGCACCGAACGAGGGTTTTACAATGAGCAGTTCTTC
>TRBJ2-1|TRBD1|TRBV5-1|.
CASSPGQGGNEQFF
TGCGCCAGCAGCCCGGGACAGGGGGGAAATGAGCAGTTCTTC
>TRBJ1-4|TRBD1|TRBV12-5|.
CASGLTRTDRVGEKLFF
TGTGCTAGTGGTTTGACCAGGACCGACAGGGTGGGAGAAAAACTGTTTTTT
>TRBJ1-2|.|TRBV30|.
CAWTSVTGARYGYTF
TGTGCCTGGACCTCTGTGACAGGTGCCCGATATGGCTACACCTTC
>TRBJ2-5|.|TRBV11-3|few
CASSLDRQETQYF
TGTGCCAGCAGCTTAGATCGCCAAGAGACCCAGTACTTC
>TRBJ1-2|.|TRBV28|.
CASRLGGRLNYGYTF
TGTGCCAGCAGGCTCGGAGGGCGACTTAACTATGGCTACACCTTC
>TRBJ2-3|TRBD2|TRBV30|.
CAWTSGGPISADTQYF
TGTGCCTGGACGAGCGGGGGGCCCATTTCGGCAGATACGCAGTATTTT
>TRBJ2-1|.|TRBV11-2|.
CASSFKRVNEQFF
TGTGCCAGCAGTTTTAAACGAGTCAATGAGCAGTTCTTC
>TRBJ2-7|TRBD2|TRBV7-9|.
CASSHERGAYEQYF
TGTGCCAGCAGCCACGAGCGGGGTGCCTACGAGCAGTACTTC
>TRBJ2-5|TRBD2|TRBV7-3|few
CGLGASGRAVTQYF
TGTGGACTAGGAGCTAGCGGGAGGGCGGTGACCCAGTACTTC
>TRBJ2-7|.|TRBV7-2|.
CASSFAVSSYEQYF
TGTGCCAGCAGCTTCGCGGTTAGCTCCTACGAGCAGTACTTC
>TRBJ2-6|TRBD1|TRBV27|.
CASSAKGTGLFSGANVLTF
TGTGCCAGCAGCGCGAAAGGGACAGGGCTATTCTCTGGGGCCAACGTCCTGACTTTC
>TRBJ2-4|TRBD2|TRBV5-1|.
CASSLATLAGAIAKNIQYF
TGCGCCAGCAGCTTGGCCACACTAGCGGGGGCCATAGCCAAAAACATTCAGTACTTC
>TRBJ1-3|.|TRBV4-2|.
CASLDIPGNTIYF
TGTGCCAGCCTGGACATACCTGGAAACACCATATATTTT
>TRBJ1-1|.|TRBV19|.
CASSTAGEMNTEAFF
TGTGCCAGTAGTACAGCAGGGGAAATGAACACTGAAGCTTTCTTT
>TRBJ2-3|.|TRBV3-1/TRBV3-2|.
CASSQEATHLIGTDTQYF
TGTGCCAGCAGCCAAGAAGCGACCCACTTGATCGGCACAGATACGCAGTATTTT
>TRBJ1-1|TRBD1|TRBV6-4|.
CASRIYSGTGTEAFF
TGTGCCAGCAGAATTTATTCCGGGACAGGGACTGAAGCTTTCTTT
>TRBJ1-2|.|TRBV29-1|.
CSVEGAALSGYTF
TGCAGCGTTGAGGGAGCCGCCTTGTCGGGCTACACCTTC
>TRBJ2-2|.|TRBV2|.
CASSVGSLTGELFF
TGTGCCAGCAGTGTTGGCAGTCTGACCGGGGAGCTGTTTTTT
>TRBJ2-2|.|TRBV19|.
CASRHGFIRTGELFF
TGTGCCAGTAGGCACGGTTTTATACGGACCGGGGAGCTGTTTTTT
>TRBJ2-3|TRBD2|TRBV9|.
CASSVLAGGSTDTQYF
TGTGCCAGCAGCGTCCTAGCGGGGGGGAGCACAGATACGCAGTATTTT
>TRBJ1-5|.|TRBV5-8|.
CASSLVYQPQHF
TGTGCCAGCAGCTTGGTCTATCAGCCCCAGCATTTT
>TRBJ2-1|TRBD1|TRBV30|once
CAWSAGQEKTNEQFF
TGTGCCTGGAGTGCGGGACAGGAGAAAACCAATGAGCAGTTCTTC
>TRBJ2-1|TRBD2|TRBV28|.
CASSPPSGRVGNEQFF
TGTGCCAGCAGCCCCCCTAGCGGGAGGGTAGGCAATGAGCAGTTCTTC
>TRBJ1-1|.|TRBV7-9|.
CASSSRISGASEAFF
TGTGCCAGCAGCTCCCGGATCAGCGGGGCTTCCGAAGCTTTCTTT
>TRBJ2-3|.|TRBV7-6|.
CASSLGWAGESPDTQYF
TGTGCCAGCAGCTTAGGTTGGGCCGGGGAATCACCAGATACGCAGTATTTT
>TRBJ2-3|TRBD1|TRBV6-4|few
CASLRTGESTDTQYF
TGTGCCAGCCTCAGGACAGGGGAAAGCACAGATACGCAGTATTTT
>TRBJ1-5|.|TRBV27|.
CASSLSPVNQPQHF
TGTGCCAGCAGTTTATCGCCGGTCAATCAGCCCCAGCATTTT
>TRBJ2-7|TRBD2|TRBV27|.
CASRKWGLAGGTSYEQYF
TGTGCCAGCAGGAAATGGGGTCTAGCGGGAGGCACCTCCTACGAGCAGTACTTC
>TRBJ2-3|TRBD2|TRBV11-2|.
CASSFSRGRDPRHTQYF
TGTGCCAGCAGCTTCTCTCGGGGGAGGGATCCTCGGCATACGCAGTATTTT
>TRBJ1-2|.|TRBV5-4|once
CASNVGGANYGYTF
TGTGCCAGCAACGTAGGGGGGGCTAACTATGGCTACACCTTC
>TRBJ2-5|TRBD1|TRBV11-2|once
CASSWDRGWGETQYF
TGTGCCAGCAGCTGGGACAGGGGATGGGGGGAGACCCAGTACTTC